This TCR beta chain derives from a study of early T cells in non-severe SARS-CoV-2 infection. TCRdb processed the 5' RACE reads anew with MiXCR; each CDR3 protein has one entry. Of roughly 110,000 distinct CDR3 sequences in the sample, roughly 11% were seen once. Trimming cost V 2 bases and J 0 bases, with 7 bases left between them. The length of the CDR3 is 14 residues. The germline CDR1 and CDR2 sequences are MNHNS and SASEGT. This clonotype was seen repeatedly, ten times or more. The chain uses TRBV6-1 and TRBJ1-1, with D hard to call. This clonotype originated in an adult who was a healthcare worker with PCR-confirmed SARS-CoV-2 infection or an uninfected control (not recorded which). Sequencing used whole blood. Written as DNA, the CDR3 is TGTGCCAGCAGTGAACAACGGCTGAACACTGAAGCTTTCTTT. Protein sequence: CASSEQRLNTEAFF.